What follows are 8 T cell receptor beta chains derived from one specimen sequenced in a study of OX40 agonist ivuxolimab in advanced cancers. Here immunoSEQ multiplex PCR was the method, and the copy in TCRdb shows in-frame clones only, minus some. Among around 46,000 clones listed, more than 70% were seen once. The source material was CD4+ or CD8+ T cells sorted from blood, sampled in a trial of the OX40 agonist ivuxolimab. These receptors were collected from an adult with an advanced solid tumor such as melanoma, head and neck, liver or kidney cancer.

The chain combines TRBV1 with TRBJ2-1; no DNA check was done on the table's D call, TRBD2. TRBV1 is classified as a pseudogene. The CDR3 sequence is 14 residues long. The CDR3 spells CTSSLTSGRGEQFF. CDR3 bases: TGCACCAGCAGCCTGACTAGCGGGAGGGGGGAGCAGTTCTTC.

The genes are TRBV5-4 and TRBJ2-4; 7 bases align to TRBD1. CDR1 SGHNT and CDR2 YYREEE come from the germline V gene (reference sequence). This CDR3 is 15 amino acids long. The V gene end was trimmed by 2 bases and the J gene end by 3 bases; junction bases not matched to a gene: 5. CDR3 loop: CASSFEGARKNIQYF. CDR3 coding DNA: TGTGCCAGCAGCTTCGAGGGGGCGCGCAAAAACATTCAGTACTTC. The whole variable domain, filled in from reference TRBV5-4 and TRBJ2-4, reads ETGVTQSPTHLIKTRGQQVTLRCSSQSGHNTVSWYQQALGQGPQFIFQYYREEENGRGNFPPRFSGLQFPNYSSELNVNALELDDSALYLCASSFEGARKNIQYFGAGTRLSVL.

The chain has TRBV19 and TRBJ1-1; D ambiguous. This CDR3 is built from 12 residues. Trimming cost V 6 bases and J 0 bases, with 5 bases left between them. In germline, CDR1 is LNHDA, CDR2 SQIVND (reference sequence). The CDR3 protein is CASRKMNTEAFF. Written as DNA, the CDR3 is TGTGCCAGTAGAAAAATGAACACTGAAGCTTTCTTT.

This sequence joins TRBV2 and TRBJ1-2; D remains ambiguous. Germline V gene data show CDR1 as SNHLY and CDR2 as FYNNEI. The CDR3 runs to 12 residues. V lost 8 bases to trimming and J lost 3 bases, with 10 bases between them. The CDR3 protein is CASVGRDYGYTF. The DNA of the CDR3 is TGTGCCAGCGTCGGCAGAGACTATGGCTACACCTTC.

The CDR3, as DNA: TGTGCCAGTAGTATGGACAGGAGCATTTTCTCTGGAAACACCATATATTTT. It yields the protein CASSMDRSIFSGNTIYF. V gene TRBV19 combines with J gene TRBJ1-3; 7 bases align to TRBD1. Germline V gene sequence: CDR1 LNHDA, CDR2 SQIVND (reference sequence). V lost 3 bases and J lost 0; bases outside the gene matches: 8. The CDR3 has 17 residues.

The V gene is TRBV7-3, the J gene TRBJ1-1; no clear D. The CDR3 runs to 14 residues. V was shortened by 6 bases and J by 4 bases, with 15 bases between the two germline ends. Germline V gene data show CDR1 as SGHTA and CDR2 as FQGTGA. CDR3 bases: TGTGCCAGCAGGAGGCAAGGCGGAAGCACTGAAGCTTTCTTT. Translating it yields CASRRQGGSTEAFF.

The chain is built from TRBV27 and TRBJ2-5; no reliable D call. The CDR3 spans 13 residues. Trimming stripped 5 bases from V and 7 bases from J, with 14 bases between. Germline V gene sequence: CDR1 MNHEY, CDR2 SMNVEV (reference sequence). DNA of the CDR3: TGTGCCAGCAGTCCGGCCGCGGTGGGGACCCAGTACTTC. Protein product: CASSPAAVGTQYF.

The chain has TRBV6-5 and TRBJ2-7; perhaps TRBD2 as D (6 bases). From germline, CDR1 is MNHEY and CDR2 SVGAGI. The CDR3 totals 13 residues. V was shortened by 5 bases and J by 7 bases, with 15 bases between the two germline ends. CDR3 sequence (DNA): TGTGCCAGCAGTAGGGGAGGTACGGGGGAGCAGTACTTC. This sequence encodes CASSRGGTGEQYF.